The next 5 T cell receptor beta chains were all read from a single sample in a study of cytomegalovirus exposure and HLA in healthy donors. A multiplex PCR was run with 60 Vbeta primers and 13 Jbeta primers. TCRdb's copy holds only in-frame clones and misses some; the assay was immunoSEQ multiplex PCR. The sample consists of 60,000 to 85,000 clones, 80% to 90% of them appearing once. Sample: PBMCs. All receptors come from a man between 70 and 80 years old in good health and CMV-seropositive.

This clone was detected only a few times. This chain links TRBV28 with TRBJ2-5, with D perhaps TRBD2 (6 bases). The CDR3 consists of 14 residues. Germline V gives CDR1 MDHEN, CDR2 SYDVKM. V was trimmed by 2 bases and J by 1 base, leaving 8 bases between them. The CDR3 region is CASSLRDFQETQYF. The CDR3 coding sequence is TGTGCCAGCAGTTTAAGGGACTTCCAAGAGACCCAGTACTTC.

This chain connects TRBV4-1 to TRBJ2-7, with 7 bases that match TRBD1. After removal of 4 bases from V and 4 bases from J, the junction contained 7 bases not matched to a gene. Germline values: CDR1 MGHRA, CDR2 YSYEKL. There are 14 residues in the CDR3. CDR3 loop: CASSPDRRPYEQYF. CDR3 sequence (DNA): TGCGCCAGCAGCCCGGACAGGAGACCGTACGAGCAGTACTTC.

This clone was seen once. V gene TRBV29-1 combines with J gene TRBJ1-1; the D gene is possibly TRBD1 (5 bases). The CDR3 sequence is 14 residues long. V was pared by 3 bases and J by 0 bases, with 11 bases between. In germline, CDR1 is SQVTM, CDR2 ANQGSEA. CDR3 sequence (DNA): TGCAGCGTTGATGGGGCAGACCTGAACACTGAAGCTTTCTTT. Amino acid sequence: CSVDGADLNTEAFF.

This rearrangement joins TRBV5-4 to TRBJ2-5; 8 bases agree with TRBD2. Unmatched junction bases numbered 4, after V lost 1 base and J lost 2 bases. The CDR3 runs to 15 residues. Per the germline V gene, CDR1 is SGHNT and CDR2 is YYREEE (reference sequence). The CDR3: CASSLLSGGQETQYF. DNA for the CDR3: TGTGCCAGCAGCTTGTTAAGCGGGGGACAAGAGACCCAGTACTTC.

The gene calls are TRBV11-2 and TRBJ1-3; D not resolved. The CDR3 spans 15 residues. Germline CDR1 and CDR2: SGHAT and FQNNGV. Trimming took 2 bases from V and 0 from J, leaving 8 bases between them. The CDR3 here is CASSLSTYSGNTIYF. Written as DNA, the CDR3 is TGTGCCAGCAGCTTAAGCACCTACTCTGGAAACACCATATATTTT.